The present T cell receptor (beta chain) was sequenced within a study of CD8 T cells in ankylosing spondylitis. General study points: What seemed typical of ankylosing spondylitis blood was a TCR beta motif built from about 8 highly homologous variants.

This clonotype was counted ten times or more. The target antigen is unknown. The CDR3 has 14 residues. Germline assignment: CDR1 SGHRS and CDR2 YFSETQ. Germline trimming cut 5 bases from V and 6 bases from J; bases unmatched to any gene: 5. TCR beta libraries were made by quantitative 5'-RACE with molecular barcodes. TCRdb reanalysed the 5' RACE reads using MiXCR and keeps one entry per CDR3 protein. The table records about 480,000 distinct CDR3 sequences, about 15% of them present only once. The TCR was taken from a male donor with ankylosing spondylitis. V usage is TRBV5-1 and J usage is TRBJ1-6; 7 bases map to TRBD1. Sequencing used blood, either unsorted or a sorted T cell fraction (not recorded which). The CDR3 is CASSSGQPNSPLHF. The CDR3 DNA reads TGCGCCAGCAGTTCGGGACAGCCTAATTCACCCCTCCACTTT. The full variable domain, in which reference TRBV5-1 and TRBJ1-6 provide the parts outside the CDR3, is KAGVTQTPRYLIKTRGQQVTLSCSPISGHRSVSWYQQTPGQGLQFLFEYFSETQRNKGNFPGRFSGRQFSNSRSEMNVSTLELGDSALYLCASSSGQPNSPLHFGNGTRLTVT.